This TCR beta chain was found in a study of glioma-infiltrating T cells. V lost 8 bases, J lost 8 bases, and 8 bases stayed unmatched. Germline V gene data show CDR1 as SQVTM and CDR2 as ANQGSEA. This CDR3 comprises 12 residues. This clonotype was recorded at least ten times. Antigen specificity is unknown. Using RNA template, CDR3s of TCR alpha and beta were amplified with iRepertoire arm-PCR. One-step reverse transcription and amplification started from about 100-400 ng of tissue mRNA or PBMC total RNA. Each CDR3 protein is one row after TCRdb ran MiXCR on the multiplex PCR reads. The sample has approximately 120,000 distinct CDR3 sequences, under 30% seen once; the top ten hold 35%. Study results and caveats: Non-neoplastic patients had below-expected tissue-blood divergence, while all gliomas exceeded expectation. Very few CDR3 sequences were shared between tissue and blood.

The origin of this receptor is a human donor with low-grade glioma or glioblastoma, undergoing nonglioma brain surgery, or in good health (not recorded which). The sequencing sample was made of glioma tissue, nonneoplastic brain tissue, or PBMCs (not recorded which). The V gene is TRBV29-1, the J gene TRBJ2-1; 8 bases are shared with TRBD1. CDR3 in DNA: TGCAGCTTCAGGGGGCCTACGGATGAGCAGTTCTTC. Its translation: CSFRGPTDEQFF.